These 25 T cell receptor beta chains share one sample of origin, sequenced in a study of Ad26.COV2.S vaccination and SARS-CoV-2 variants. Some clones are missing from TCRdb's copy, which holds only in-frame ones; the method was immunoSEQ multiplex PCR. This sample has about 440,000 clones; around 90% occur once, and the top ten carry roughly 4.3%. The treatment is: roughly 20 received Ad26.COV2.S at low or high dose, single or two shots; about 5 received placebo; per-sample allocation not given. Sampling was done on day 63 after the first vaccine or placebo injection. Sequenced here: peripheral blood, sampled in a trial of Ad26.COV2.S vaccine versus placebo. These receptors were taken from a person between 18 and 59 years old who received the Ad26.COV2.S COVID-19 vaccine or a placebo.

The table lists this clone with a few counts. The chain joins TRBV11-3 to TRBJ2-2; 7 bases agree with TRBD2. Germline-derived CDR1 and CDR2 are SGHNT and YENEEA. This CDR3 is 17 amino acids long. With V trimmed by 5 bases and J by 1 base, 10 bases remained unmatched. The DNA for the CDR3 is TGTGCCAGCAGCCCTGACCCTAGCGGACTGAACACCGGGGAGCTGTTTTTT. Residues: CASSPDPSGLNTGELFF.

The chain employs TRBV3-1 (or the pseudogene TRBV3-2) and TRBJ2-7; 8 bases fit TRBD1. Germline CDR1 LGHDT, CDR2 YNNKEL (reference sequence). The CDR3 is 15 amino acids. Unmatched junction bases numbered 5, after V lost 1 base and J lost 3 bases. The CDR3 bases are TGTGCCAGCAGCCAAGGTCCGGGACAGGTCTACGAGCAGTACTTC. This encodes CASSQGPGQVYEQYF.

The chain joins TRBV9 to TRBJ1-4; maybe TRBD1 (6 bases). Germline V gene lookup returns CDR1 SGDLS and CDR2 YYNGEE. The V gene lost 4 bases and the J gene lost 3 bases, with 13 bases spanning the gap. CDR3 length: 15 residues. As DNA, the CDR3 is TGTGCCAGCAGCTTCGCGGGACAATCTAATGAAAAACTGTTTTTT. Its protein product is CASSFAGQSNEKLFF. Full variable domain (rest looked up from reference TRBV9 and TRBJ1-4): DSGVTQTPKHLITATGQRVTLRCSPRSGDLSVYWYQQSLDQGLQFLIQYYNGEERAKGNILERFSAQQFPDLHSELNLSSLELGDSALYFCASSFAGQSNEKLFFGSGTQLSVL.

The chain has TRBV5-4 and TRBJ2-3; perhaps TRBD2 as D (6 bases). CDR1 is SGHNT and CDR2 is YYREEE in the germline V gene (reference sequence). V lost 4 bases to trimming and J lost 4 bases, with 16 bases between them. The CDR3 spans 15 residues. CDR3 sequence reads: CASSRSGTGSDTQYF. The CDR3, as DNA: TGTGCCAGCAGCCGGTCCGGGACTGGCTCAGATACGCAGTATTTT.

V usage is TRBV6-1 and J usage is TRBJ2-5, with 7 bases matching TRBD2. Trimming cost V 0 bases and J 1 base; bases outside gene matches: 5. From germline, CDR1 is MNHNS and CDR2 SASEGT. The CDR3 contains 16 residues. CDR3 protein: CASSEAQAGIQETQYF. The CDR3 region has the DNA TGTGCCAGCAGTGAAGCGCAAGCGGGAATCCAAGAGACCCAGTACTTC.

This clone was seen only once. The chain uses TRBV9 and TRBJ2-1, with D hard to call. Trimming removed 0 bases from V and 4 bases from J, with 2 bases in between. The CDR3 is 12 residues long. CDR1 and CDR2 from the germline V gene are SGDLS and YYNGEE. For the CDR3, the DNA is TGTGCCAGCAGCGTAGGGTACAATGAGCAGTTCTTC. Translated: CASSVGYNEQFF.

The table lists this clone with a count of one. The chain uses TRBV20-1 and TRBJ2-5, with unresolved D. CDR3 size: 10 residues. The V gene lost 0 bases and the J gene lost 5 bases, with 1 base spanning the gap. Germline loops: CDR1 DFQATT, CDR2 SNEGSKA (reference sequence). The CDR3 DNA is TGCAGTGCTAGAGAGGAGACCCAGTACTTC. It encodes CSAREETQYF.

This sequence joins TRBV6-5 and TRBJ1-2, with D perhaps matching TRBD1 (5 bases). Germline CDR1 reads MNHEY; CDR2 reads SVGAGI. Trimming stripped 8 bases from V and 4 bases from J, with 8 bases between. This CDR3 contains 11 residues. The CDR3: CASGAGYGYTF. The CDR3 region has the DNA TGTGCCAGCGGGGCGGGCTATGGCTACACCTTC.

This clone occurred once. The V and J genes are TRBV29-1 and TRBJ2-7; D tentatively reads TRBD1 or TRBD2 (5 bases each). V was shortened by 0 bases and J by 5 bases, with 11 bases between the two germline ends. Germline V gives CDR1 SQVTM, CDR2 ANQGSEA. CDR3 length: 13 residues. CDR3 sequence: CSVEDLGVDEQYF. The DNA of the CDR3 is TGCAGCGTTGAAGATCTGGGGGTAGACGAGCAGTACTTC.

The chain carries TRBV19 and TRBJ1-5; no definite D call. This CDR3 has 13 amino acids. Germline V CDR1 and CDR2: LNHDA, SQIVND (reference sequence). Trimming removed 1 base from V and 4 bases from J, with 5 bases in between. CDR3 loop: CASSIVNNQPQHF. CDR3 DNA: TGTGCCAGTAGTATAGTGAATAATCAGCCCCAGCATTTT.

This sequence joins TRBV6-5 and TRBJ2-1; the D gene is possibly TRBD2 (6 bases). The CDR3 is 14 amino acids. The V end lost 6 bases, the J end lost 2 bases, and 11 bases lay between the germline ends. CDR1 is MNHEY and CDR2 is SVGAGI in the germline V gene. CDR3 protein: CASSRGGTYNEQFF. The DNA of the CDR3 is TGTGCCAGCAGCCGGGGCGGGACCTACAATGAGCAGTTCTTC.

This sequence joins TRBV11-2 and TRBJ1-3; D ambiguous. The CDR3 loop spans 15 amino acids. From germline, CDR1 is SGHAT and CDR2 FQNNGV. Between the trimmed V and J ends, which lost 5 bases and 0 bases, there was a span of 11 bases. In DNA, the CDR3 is TGTGCCAGCAGCGCAACCCGGGCCTCTGGAAACACCATATATTTT. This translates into CASSATRASGNTIYF. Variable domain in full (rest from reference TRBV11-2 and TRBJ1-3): EAGVAQSPRYKIIEKRQSVAFWCNPISGHATLYWYQQILGQGPKLLIQFQNNGVVDDSQLPKDRFSAERLKGVDSTLKIQPAKLEDSAVYLCASSATRASGNTIYFGEGSWLTVV.

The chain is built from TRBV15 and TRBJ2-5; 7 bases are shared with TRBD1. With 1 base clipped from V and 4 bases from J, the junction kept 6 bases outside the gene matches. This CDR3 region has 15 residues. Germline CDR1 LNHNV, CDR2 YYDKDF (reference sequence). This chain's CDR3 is CATSRGQGGGETQYF. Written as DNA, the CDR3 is TGTGCCACCAGCAGAGGACAGGGTGGCGGAGAGACCCAGTACTTC.

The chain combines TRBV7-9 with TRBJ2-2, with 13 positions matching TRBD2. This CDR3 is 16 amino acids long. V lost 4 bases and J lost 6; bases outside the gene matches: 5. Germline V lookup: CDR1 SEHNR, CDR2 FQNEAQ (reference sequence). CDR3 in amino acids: CASSSLLAGGPGELFF. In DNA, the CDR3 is TGTGCCAGCAGCTCCTTACTAGCGGGAGGGCCCGGGGAGCTGTTTTTT.

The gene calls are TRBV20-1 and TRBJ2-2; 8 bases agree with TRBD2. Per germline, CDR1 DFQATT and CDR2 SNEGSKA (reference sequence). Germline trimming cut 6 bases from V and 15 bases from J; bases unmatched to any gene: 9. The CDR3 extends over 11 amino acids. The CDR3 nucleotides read TGCAGTGCGCCTACTAGCGGCAAATTGTTTTTT. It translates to CSAPTSGKLFF.

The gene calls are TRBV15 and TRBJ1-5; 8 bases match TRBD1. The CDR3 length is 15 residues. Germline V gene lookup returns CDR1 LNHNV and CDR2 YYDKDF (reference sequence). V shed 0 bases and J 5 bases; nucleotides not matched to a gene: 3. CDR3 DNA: TGTGCCACCAGCAGAGAAACAGGGGGTCATCAGCCCCAGCATTTT. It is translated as CATSRETGGHQPQHF.

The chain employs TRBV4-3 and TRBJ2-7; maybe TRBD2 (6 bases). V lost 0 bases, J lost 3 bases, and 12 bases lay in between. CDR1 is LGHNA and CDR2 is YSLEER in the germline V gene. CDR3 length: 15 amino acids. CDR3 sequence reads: CASSQEDGSGYEQYF. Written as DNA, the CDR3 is TGCGCCAGCAGCCAAGAGGACGGGAGTGGCTACGAGCAGTACTTC.

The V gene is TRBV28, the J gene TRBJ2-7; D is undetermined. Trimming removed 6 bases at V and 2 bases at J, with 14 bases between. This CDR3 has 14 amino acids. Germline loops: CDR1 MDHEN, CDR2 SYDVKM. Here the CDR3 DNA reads TGTGCCAGCAGACCCCTGGGTCCGACCTACGAGCAGTACTTC. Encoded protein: CASRPLGPTYEQYF.

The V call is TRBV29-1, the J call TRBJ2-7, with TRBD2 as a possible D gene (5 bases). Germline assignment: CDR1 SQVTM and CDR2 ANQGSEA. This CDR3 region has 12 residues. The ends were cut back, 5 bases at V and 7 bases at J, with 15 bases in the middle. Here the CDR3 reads CSVLRASREQYF. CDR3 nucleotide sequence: TGCAGCGTTCTGCGGGCCTCGAGGGAGCAGTACTTC.

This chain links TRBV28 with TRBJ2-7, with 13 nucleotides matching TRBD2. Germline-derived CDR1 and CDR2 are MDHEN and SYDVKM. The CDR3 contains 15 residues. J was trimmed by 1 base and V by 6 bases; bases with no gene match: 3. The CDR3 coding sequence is TGTGCCAGCAGACGGACTAGCGGGAGTTCCTACGAGCAGTACTTC. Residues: CASRRTSGSSYEQYF.

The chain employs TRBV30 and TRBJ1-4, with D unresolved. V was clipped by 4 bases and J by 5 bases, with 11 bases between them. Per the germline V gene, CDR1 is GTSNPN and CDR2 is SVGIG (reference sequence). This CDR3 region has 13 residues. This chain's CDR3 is CAWTPGPNEKLFF. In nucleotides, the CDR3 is TGTGCCTGGACGCCGGGCCCCAATGAAAAACTGTTTTTT.

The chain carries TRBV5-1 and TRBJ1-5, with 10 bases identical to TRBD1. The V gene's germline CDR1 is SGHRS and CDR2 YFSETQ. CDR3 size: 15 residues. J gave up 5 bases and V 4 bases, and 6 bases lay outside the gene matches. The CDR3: CASSLTGTGDQPQHF. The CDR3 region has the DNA TGCGCCAGCAGCCTCACGGGGACAGGGGATCAGCCCCAGCATTTT.

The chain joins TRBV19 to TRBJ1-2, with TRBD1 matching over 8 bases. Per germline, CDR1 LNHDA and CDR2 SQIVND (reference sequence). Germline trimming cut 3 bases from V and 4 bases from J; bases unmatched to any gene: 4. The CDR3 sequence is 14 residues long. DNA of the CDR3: TGTGCCAGTAGTATCCCGGGACAGGTCTATGGCTACACCTTC. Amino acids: CASSIPGQVYGYTF.

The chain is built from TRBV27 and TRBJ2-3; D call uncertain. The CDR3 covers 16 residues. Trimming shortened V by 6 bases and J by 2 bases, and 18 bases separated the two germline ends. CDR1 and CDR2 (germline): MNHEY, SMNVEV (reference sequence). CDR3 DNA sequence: TGTGCCAGCAGGAAAATCCCGCAAGAAGCCACAGATACGCAGTATTTT. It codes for CASRKIPQEATDTQYF.

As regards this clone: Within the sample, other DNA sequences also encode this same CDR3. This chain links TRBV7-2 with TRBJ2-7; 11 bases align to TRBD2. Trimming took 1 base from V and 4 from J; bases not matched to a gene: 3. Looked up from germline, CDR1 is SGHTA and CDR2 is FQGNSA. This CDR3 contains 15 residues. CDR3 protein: CASSLGLAGTYEQYF. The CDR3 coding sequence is TGTGCCAGCAGCTTAGGACTAGCGGGAACGTACGAGCAGTACTTC. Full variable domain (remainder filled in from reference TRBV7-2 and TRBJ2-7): GAGVSQSPSNKVTEKGKDVELRCDPISGHTALYWYRQSLGQGLEFLIYFQGNSAPDKSGLPSDRFSAERTGGSVSTLTIQRTQQEDSAVYLCASSLGLAGTYEQYFGPGTRLTVT.